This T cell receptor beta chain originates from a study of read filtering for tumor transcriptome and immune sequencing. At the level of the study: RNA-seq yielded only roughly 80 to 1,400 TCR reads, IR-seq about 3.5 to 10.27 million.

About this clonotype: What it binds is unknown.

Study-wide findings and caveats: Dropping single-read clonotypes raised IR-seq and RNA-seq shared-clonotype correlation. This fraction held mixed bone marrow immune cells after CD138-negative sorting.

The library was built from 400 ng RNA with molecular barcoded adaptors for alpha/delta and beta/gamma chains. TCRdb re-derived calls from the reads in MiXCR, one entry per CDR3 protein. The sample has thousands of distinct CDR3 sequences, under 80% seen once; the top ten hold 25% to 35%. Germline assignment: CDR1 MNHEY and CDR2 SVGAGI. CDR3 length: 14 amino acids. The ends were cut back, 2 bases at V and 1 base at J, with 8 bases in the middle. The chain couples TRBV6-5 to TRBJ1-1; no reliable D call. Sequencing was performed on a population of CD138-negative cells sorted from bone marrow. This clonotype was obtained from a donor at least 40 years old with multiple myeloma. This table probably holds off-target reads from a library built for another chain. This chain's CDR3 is CASSYGITNTEAFF. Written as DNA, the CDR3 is TGTGCCAGCAGTTACGGGATTACGAACACTGAAGCTTTCTTT.